Sequencing of this T cell receptor beta chain was carried out in a study of OX40 agonist ivuxolimab in advanced cancers. Study context: Enrolled patients in dose escalation had cancers that were hepatocellular carcinoma, melanoma, renal cell or head and neck cancer.

Sequenced by immunoSEQ multiplex PCR; TCRdb stores in-frame clones only, minus some. The table has approximately 66,000 clones, over 75% seen once; the top ten hold 6.5%. On cycle 4 day 1 and cycle 7 day 1, as well as at baseline, blood was sampled. Study observations and caveats: Compared with CD4+, CD8+ T cells on average had more expanded clones.

V lost 4 bases and J 3 bases, leaving 21 bases between the germline ends. The CDR3 is 17 amino acids. Germline values: CDR1 MGHRA, CDR2 YSYEKL. In the case of this clone: Its antigen is not known.

Sequencing used CD4+ or CD8+ T cells sorted from blood, obtained in a trial of the OX40 agonist ivuxolimab. V usage is TRBV4-1 and J usage is TRBJ1-1, with D possibly being TRBD1 (6 bases). The receptor was derived from an adult with an advanced solid tumor such as melanoma, head and neck, liver or kidney cancer. In DNA, the CDR3 is TGCGCCAGCAGCCCCCAAGGGGGAGTTTCCCGATACACTGAAGCTTTCTTT. It is translated as CASSPQGGVSRYTEAFF.